The source of this TCR beta chain is a study of memory CD4+ T cells and cytomegalovirus serostatus. Study-level information: Donors were healthy Belgian adults, several CMV seropositive and 20 to 25 seronegative.

The CDR3 spans 13 residues. V shed 2 bases and J 9 bases; nucleotides not matched to a gene: 9. Germline lookup yields CDR1 GTSNPN and CDR2 SVGIG (reference sequence). TCRdb keeps only in-frame clones here, not all; method: immunoSEQ multiplex PCR. The sample carries approximately 52,000 clones, about 78% recorded once. Overall study findings and caveats: The CMV-associated TCR signature appears largely within the CD4+ memory repertoire. 67 of 164 known CMV-associated TCRbeta sequences appeared in CD4+ memory.

Single viable CD3+CD4+CD8-CD45RO+ cells were sorted as the memory CD4+ T cells. CMV serostatus came from serum IgG against pp150, pp28, p38, p52. As for this clone: The antigen is not known.

Sequencing was done on a sample of memory CD4+ T cells from blood. The origin of this receptor is an adult in good health and CMV-seronegative. V and J are TRBV30 and TRBJ1-2, with 7 nucleotides matching TRBD1. CDR3: CAWSLSPGQRYTF. CDR3 bases: TGTGCCTGGAGTCTATCCCCGGGACAGCGCTACACCTTC.